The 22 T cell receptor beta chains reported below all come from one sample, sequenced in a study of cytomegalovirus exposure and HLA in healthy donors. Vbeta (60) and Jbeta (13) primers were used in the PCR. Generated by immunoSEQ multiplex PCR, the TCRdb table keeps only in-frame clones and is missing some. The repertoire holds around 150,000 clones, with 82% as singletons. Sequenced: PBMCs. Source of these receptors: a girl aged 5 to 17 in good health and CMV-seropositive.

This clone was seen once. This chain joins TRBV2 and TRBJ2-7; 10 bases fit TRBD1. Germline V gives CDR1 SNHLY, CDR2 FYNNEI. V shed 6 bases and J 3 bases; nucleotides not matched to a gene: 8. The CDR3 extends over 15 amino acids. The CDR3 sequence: CASSPKGTGVYEQYF. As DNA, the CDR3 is TGTGCCAGCAGCCCGAAAGGGACAGGGGTCTACGAGCAGTACTTC.

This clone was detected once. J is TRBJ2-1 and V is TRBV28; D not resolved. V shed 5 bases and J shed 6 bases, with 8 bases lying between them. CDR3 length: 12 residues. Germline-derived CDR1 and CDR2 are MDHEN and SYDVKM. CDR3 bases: TGTGCCAGCAGTCCACTTACCAATGAGCAGTTCTTC. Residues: CASSPLTNEQFF. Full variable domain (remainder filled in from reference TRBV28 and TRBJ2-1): DVKVTQSSRYLVKRTGEKVFLECVQDMDHENMFWYRQDPGLGLRLIYFSYDVKMKEKGDIPEGYSVSREKKERFSLILESASTNQTSMYLCASSPLTNEQFFGPGTRLTVL.

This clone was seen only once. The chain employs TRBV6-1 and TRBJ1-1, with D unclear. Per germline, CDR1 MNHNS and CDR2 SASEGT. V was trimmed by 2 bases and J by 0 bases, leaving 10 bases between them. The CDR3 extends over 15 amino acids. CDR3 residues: CASSEWAALNTEAFF. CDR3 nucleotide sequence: TGTGCCAGCAGTGAATGGGCAGCTTTGAACACTGAAGCTTTCTTT.

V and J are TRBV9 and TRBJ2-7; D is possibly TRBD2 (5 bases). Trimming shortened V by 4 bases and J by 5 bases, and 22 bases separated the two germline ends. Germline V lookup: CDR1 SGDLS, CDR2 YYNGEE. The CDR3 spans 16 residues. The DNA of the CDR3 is TGTGCCAGCAGCCCCGAGACGCGGGTCGCTCCCAACGAGCAGTACTTC. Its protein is CASSPETRVAPNEQYF.

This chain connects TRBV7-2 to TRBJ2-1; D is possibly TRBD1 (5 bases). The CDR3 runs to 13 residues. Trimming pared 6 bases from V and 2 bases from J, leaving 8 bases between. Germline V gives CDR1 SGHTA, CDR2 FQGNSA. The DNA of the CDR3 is TGTGCCAGCAGGGGGCTCCCCTACAATGAGCAGTTCTTC. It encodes CASRGLPYNEQFF. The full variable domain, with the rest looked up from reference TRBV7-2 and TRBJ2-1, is GAGVSQSPSNKVTEKGKDVELRCDPISGHTALYWYRQSLGQGLEFLIYFQGNSAPDKSGLPSDRFSAERTGGSVSTLTIQRTQQEDSAVYLCASRGLPYNEQFFGPGTRLTVL.

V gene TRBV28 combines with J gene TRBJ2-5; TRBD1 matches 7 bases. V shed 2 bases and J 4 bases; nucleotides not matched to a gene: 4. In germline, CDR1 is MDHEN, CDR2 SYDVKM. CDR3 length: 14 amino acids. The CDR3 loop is CASSLTQGVETQYF. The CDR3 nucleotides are TGTGCCAGCAGTTTAACCCAGGGGGTAGAGACCCAGTACTTC.

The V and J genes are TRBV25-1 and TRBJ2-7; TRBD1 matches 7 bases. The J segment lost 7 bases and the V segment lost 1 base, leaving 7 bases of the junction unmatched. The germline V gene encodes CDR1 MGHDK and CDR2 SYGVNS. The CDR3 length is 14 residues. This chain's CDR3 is CASSEWAGGHEQYF. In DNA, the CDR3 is TGTGCCAGCAGTGAATGGGCAGGGGGACATGAGCAGTACTTC.

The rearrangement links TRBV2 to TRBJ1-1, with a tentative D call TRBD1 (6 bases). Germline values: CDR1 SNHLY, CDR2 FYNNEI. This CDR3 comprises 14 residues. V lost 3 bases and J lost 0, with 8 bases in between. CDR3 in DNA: TGTGCCAGCAGTGACAGGGGTTTGAACACTGAAGCTTTCTTT. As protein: CASSDRGLNTEAFF.

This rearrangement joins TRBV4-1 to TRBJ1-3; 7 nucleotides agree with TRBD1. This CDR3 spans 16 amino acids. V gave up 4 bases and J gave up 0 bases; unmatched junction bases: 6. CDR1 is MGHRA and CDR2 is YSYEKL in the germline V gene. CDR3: CASSRSRTGSGNTIYF. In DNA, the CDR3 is TGCGCCAGCAGCCGATCCCGGACAGGCTCTGGAAACACCATATATTTT.

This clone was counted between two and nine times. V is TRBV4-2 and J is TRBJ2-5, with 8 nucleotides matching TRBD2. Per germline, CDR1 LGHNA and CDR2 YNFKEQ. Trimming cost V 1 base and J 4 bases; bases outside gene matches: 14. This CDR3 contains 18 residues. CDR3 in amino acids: CASSQAASSAGGGETQYF. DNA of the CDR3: TGTGCCAGCAGCCAAGCTGCAAGTAGTGCGGGAGGAGGAGAGACCCAGTACTTC.

The DNA of the CDR3 is TGTGCCAGTCAACAGGGGTTAAATCAGCCCCAGCATTTT. It specifies CASQQGLNQPQHF. The chain combines TRBV19 with TRBJ1-5; 7 bases align to TRBD1. The ends lost 8 bases at V and 4 bases at J; junction bases unmatched: 5. Germline CDR1 reads LNHDA; CDR2 reads SQIVND (reference sequence). There are 13 residues in the CDR3.

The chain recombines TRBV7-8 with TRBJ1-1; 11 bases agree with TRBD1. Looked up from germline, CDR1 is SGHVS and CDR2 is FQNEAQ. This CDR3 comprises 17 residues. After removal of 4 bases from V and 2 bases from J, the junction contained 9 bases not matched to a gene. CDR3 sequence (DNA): TGTGCCAGCAGCTCCCTCGGACAGGGGGCTAGAAACACTGAAGCTTTCTTT. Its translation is CASSSLGQGARNTEAFF.

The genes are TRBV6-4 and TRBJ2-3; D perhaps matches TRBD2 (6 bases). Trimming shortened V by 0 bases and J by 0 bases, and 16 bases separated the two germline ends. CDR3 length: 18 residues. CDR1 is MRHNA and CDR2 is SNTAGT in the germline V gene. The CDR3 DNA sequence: TGTGCCAGCAGTGACTCATGGAGTAGCGGAGCCAGCACAGATACGCAGTATTTT. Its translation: CASSDSWSSGASTDTQYF.

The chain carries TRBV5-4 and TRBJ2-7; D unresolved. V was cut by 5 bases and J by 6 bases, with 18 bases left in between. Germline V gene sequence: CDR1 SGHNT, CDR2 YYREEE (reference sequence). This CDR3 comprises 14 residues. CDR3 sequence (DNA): TGTGCCAGCAGTTCAAGGCCTAGTCTAGGCGAGCAGTACTTC. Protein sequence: CASSSRPSLGEQYF.

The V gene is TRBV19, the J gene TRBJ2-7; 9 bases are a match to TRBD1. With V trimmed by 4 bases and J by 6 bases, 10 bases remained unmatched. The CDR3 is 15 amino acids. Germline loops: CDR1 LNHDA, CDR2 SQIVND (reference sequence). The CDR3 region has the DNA TGTGCCAGTAGTAACTCCGGGACAGGGCTGGGCGAGCAGTACTTC. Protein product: CASSNSGTGLGEQYF.

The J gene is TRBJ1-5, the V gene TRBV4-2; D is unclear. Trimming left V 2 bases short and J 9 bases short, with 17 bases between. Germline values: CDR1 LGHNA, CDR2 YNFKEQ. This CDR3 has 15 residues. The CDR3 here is CASSQFRRGGGPQHF. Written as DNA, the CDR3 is TGTGCCAGCAGCCAATTTCGACGGGGTGGCGGGCCCCAGCATTTT.

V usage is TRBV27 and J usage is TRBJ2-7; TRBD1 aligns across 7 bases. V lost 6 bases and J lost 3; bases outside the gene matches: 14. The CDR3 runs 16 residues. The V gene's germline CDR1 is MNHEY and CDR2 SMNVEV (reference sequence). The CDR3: CASSSGVGQVFYEQYF. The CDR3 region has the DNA TGTGCCAGCAGCTCAGGCGTAGGACAGGTATTCTACGAGCAGTACTTC.

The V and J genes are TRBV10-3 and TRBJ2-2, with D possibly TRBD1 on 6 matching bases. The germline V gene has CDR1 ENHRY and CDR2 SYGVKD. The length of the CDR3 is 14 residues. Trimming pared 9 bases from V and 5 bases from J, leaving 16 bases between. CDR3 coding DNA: TGTGCCATTAGATGGGACAATCCGACCGGGGAGCTGTTTTTT. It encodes CAIRWDNPTGELFF.

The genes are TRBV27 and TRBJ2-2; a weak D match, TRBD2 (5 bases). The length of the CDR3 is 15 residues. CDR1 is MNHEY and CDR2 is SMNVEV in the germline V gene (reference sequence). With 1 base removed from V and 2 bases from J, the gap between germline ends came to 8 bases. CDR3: CASSLLEVNTGELFF. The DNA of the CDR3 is TGTGCCAGCAGTTTATTGGAGGTTAACACCGGGGAGCTGTTTTTT.

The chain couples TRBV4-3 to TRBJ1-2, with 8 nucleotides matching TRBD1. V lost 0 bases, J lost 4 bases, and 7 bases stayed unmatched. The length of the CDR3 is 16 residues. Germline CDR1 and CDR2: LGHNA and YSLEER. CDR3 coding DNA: TGCGCCAGCAGCCAAGAACGGACAGGGTCTTTCTATGGCTACACCTTC. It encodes CASSQERTGSFYGYTF.

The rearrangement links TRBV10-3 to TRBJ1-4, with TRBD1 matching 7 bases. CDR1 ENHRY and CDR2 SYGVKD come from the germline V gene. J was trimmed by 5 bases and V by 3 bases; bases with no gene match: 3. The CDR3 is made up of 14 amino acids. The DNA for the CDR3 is TGTGCCATCAGTGATCCGGACAGGAATGAAAAACTGTTTTTT. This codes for CAISDPDRNEKLFF.

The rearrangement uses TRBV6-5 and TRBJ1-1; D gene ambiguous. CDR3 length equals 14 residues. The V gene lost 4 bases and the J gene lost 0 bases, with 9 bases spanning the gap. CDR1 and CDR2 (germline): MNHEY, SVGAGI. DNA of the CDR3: TGTGCCAGCAGTTTGACTAACATGAACACTGAAGCTTTCTTT. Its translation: CASSLTNMNTEAFF.